This T cell receptor (beta chain) appears in the sequencing data of a study of yellow fever vaccine responses in identical twins. Per the germline V gene, CDR1 is MRHNA and CDR2 is SNTAGT. Losses at the gene ends were 2 bases for V and 3 bases for J; bases not matched to a gene: 1. The CDR3 is 14 amino acids. The study's findings and limits: The T cell response to vaccination in identical twins was reportedly partly convergent and partly personalized.

One entry per CDR3 protein, called by TCRdb with MiXCR from the RT-PCR reads. The data contain tens of thousands of distinct CDR3 sequences, 60% of them seen just once; the ten biggest clones take up more than 3.5%. In regard to this clonotype: The antigen remains unidentified.

The origin of this receptor is a woman aged 18-35 years who received the yellow fever vaccine. The chain has TRBV6-4 and TRBJ2-1; TRBD2 agrees at 7 bases. Material: T cells from blood (PBMCs), unsorted or a sorted subset (not recorded which), obtained before or after yellow fever vaccination (not recorded which). DNA for the CDR3: TGTGCCAGCAGTGACGGGACTATCTACAATGAGCAGTTCTTC. The encoded protein is CASSDGTIYNEQFF.